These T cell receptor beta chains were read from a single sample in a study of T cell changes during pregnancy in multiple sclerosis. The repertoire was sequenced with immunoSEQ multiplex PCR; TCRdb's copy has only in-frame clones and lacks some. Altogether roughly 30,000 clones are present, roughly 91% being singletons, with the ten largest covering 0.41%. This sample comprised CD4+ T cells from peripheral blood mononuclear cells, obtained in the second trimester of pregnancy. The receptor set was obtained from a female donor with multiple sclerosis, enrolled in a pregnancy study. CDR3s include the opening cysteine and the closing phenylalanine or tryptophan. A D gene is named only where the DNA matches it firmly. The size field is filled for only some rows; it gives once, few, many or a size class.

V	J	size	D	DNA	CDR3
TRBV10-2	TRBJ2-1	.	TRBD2	TGCGCCAGCAACCAGCGGGAGTACAATGAGCAGTTCTTC	CASNQREYNEQFF
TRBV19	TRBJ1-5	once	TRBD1	TGTGCCAGTAGTATCCGGGACAGGGTCGGCTCGGTTAATCAGCCCCAGCATTTT	CASSIRDRVGSVNQPQHF
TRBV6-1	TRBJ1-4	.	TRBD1	TGTGCCAGCAGTGACGGGACAGCTCTTAATGAAAAACTGTTTTTT	CASSDGTALNEKLFF
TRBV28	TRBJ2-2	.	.	TGTGCCAGCAGTTTGGGCGGACAGACCACCGGGGAGCTGTTTTTT	CASSLGGQTTGELFF
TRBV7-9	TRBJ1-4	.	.	TGTGCCAGCAGCTTAATTTCGGGGTCAACTAATGAAAAACTGTTTTTT	CASSLISGSTNEKLFF
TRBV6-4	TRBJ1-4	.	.	TGTGCCAGCAGCCTCGATCAGGGTCCTAATGAAAAACTGTTTTTT	CASSLDQGPNEKLFF
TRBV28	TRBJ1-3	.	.	TGTGCCAGCACCCCCACCTTGGGGGGAGGGGCTGGAAACACCATATATTTT	CASTPTLGGGAGNTIYF
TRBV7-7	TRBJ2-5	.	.	TGTGCCAGCAGCTTAGGAACGGGCGGGACAGAGACCCAGTACTTC	CASSLGTGGTETQYF
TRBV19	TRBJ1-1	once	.	TGTGCCAGTAGTATAGGCGGGGGGGGGAACACTGAAGCTTTCTTT	CASSIGGGGNTEAFF
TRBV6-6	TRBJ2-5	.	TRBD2	TGTGCCAGCAGTTCCCAGCGGGGGCGAGCTGGAGAGACCCAGTACTTC	CASSSQRGRAGETQYF
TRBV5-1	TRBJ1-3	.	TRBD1	TGCGCCAGCAGCCCCGAGCAGGGGGTAGTTGGAAACACCATATATTTT	CASSPEQGVVGNTIYF
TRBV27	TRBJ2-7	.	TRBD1	TGTGCCAGCAGTTTGCAGGAATTAGGGACAGGGGATAACGAGCAGTACTTC	CASSLQELGTGDNEQYF